The next 31 T cell receptor beta chains were all read from a single sample in a study of post-analysis software for immune sequencing data. General study results and limits: Controls showed lower frequencies than patients for several TRBV segments, and TRBV5-6, TRBV5-1 and TRBV20-1 were among these.

Unique-molecular-identifier-tagged TCR beta cDNA libraries were used. TCRdb reanalysed the PCR reads using MiXCR and keeps one entry per CDR3 protein. Of over 700,000 distinct CDR3 sequences in the sample, roughly 30% were seen once. Their specific antigens are unknown. Sequenced sample: blood. These receptors came from a girl between 10 and 17 years old with multiple sclerosis.

The rearrangement uses TRBV10-3 and TRBJ2-1; TRBD2 matches at 12 bases. Germline trimming cut 0 bases from V and 13 bases from J; bases unmatched to any gene: 10. From germline, CDR1 is ENHRY and CDR2 SYGVKD. CDR3 size: 16 residues. This CDR3 reads CAISESGTSGPSIQFF. The CDR3 DNA follows: TGTGCCATCAGTGAGTCCGGGACTAGCGGGCCCTCCATCCAGTTCTTC.

On this clonotype: It may be a read error: a sequence one base away is much more abundant. V usage is TRBV29-1 and J usage is TRBJ2-4; D may be TRBD2 (5 bases). This CDR3 has 13 residues. Germline values: CDR1 SQVTM, CDR2 ANQGSEA. V was shortened by 4 bases and J by 13 bases, with 20 bases between the two germline ends. This CDR3 reads CSVGAAATYKQYF. The CDR3 coding sequence is TGCAGCGTTGGAGCGGCAGCAACCTACAAGCAGTACTTC.

V is TRBV3-1 and J is TRBJ2-7; 7 positions agree with TRBD2. Germline CDR1 reads LGHDT; CDR2 reads YNNKEL (reference sequence). V trimming: 4 bases; J trimming: 2 bases; junction bases outside the gene matches: 14. This CDR3 has 17 amino acids. The CDR3 here is CASSPKPPGRPTYEQYF. The CDR3 nucleotides read TGTGCCAGCAGCCCCAAACCGCCCGGGAGGCCTACCTACGAGCAGTACTTC.

Only a few counts were recorded for this clonotype. V is TRBV20-1 and J is TRBJ2-3, with D unresolved. The CDR3 length is 12 residues. CDR1 is DFQATT, CDR2 SNEGSKA, per germline (reference sequence). V was pared by 1 base and J by 6 bases, with 8 bases between. In DNA form, the CDR3 reads TGCAGTGCTAGAGTTGCCGGTGATACGCAGTATTTT. This translates into CSARVAGDTQYF.

In its sample, this clonotype was seen once. The chain links TRBV7-9 to TRBJ1-5; D might be TRBD1 (5 bases). Germline V gives CDR1 SEHNR, CDR2 FQNEAQ (reference sequence). The V end lost 4 bases, the J end lost 3 bases, and 10 bases lay between the germline ends. The CDR3 length is 14 residues. The CDR3 nucleotides are TGTGCCAGCAGCTGCCCAGGGCACAATCAGCCCCAGCATTTT. Protein product: CASSCPGHNQPQHF.

J is TRBJ2-5 and V is TRBV20-1, with TRBD2 matching over 13 bases. The J call may be incorrect, as the DNA end agrees better with TRBJ2-7. This CDR3 comprises 16 residues. The V gene's germline CDR1 is DFQATT and CDR2 SNEGSKA (reference sequence). CDR3 sequence reads: CSAYDPGLAGRYEQYF. CDR3 DNA: TGCAGTGCGTACGATCCGGGACTAGCGGGACGCTACGAGCAGTACTTC.

In this sample, this clonotype turned up a few times. V is TRBV3-1 and J is TRBJ2-5; D could derive from TRBD1 or TRBD2 (5 bases each). V lost 2 bases, J lost 11 bases, and 18 bases lay in between. This CDR3 region has 14 residues. CDR1 and CDR2 from the germline V gene are LGHDT and YNNKEL (reference sequence). CDR3 loop: CASSQMRGALEQYF. CDR3 DNA sequence: TGTGCCAGCAGCCAAATGAGGGGAGCTTTGGAGCAGTACTTC.

The rearrangement links TRBV12-3 or TRBV12-4 to TRBJ1-4; weak D call: TRBD1 (5 bases). V was cut by 9 bases and J by 3 bases, with 11 bases left in between. The CDR3 contains 13 residues. Here the CDR3 DNA reads TGTGCCAGTGGGGCGAGGGCTAATGAAAAACTGTTTTTT. This encodes CASGARANEKLFF.

This rearrangement joins TRBV7-2 to TRBJ2-7, with a tentative D call TRBD2 (6 bases). This CDR3 has 15 residues. V lost 2 bases and J lost 5, with 16 bases in between. In germline, CDR1 is SGHTA, CDR2 FQGNSA. The CDR3 nucleotides read TGTGCCAGCAGCTTATGGAGCCCTAGCGAGGACGAGCAGTACTTC. It yields the protein CASSLWSPSEDEQYF.

This clonotype came up a few times. This chain joins TRBV10-3 and TRBJ2-4; no reliable D call. CDR1 ENHRY and CDR2 SYGVKD come from the germline V gene. The CDR3 totals 8 residues. CDR3 residues: CGENIQYF. The CDR3 DNA is TGTGGGGAAAACATTCAGTACTTC.

Concerning this clonotype: This may stem from a read error, because a much larger clone lies one nucleotide away. The chain joins TRBV12-3 or TRBV12-4 to TRBJ2-5; D not certain. The CDR3 is made up of 12 amino acids. As DNA, the CDR3 is TGTGCCGGCAGTTTTAACCAAGAGACCCAGTACTTC. It translates to CAGSFNQETQYF.

This clonotype appeared many times. The J gene is TRBJ2-7, the V gene TRBV10-3; D is tentatively TRBD1 or TRBD2 (5 bases each). Germline CDR1 is ENHRY and CDR2 is SYGVKD. The CDR3 totals 13 residues. V was trimmed by 6 bases and J by 2 bases, leaving 11 bases between them. The chain's CDR3 is CAIRGPETYEQYF. The CDR3 region has the DNA TGTGCCATCAGGGGACCTGAAACCTACGAGCAGTACTTC.

The chain combines TRBV20-1 with TRBJ2-1; 11 bases line up with TRBD2. Per the germline V gene, CDR1 is DFQATT and CDR2 is SNEGSKA (reference sequence). The length of the CDR3 is 15 residues. The V gene end was trimmed by 5 bases and the J gene end by 7 bases; junction bases not matched to a gene: 10. For the CDR3, the DNA is TGCAGTGCTCCCCCGGGACTAGCGGAGGGGAATGAGCAGTTCTTC. Amino acid sequence: CSAPPGLAEGNEQFF.

A remark on this clonotype: Germline is not matched at one junction end, which may reflect a read error. The chain couples TRBV11-2 to TRBJ2-7; 7 nucleotides align to TRBD1. This CDR3 has 15 residues. Germline V lookup: CDR1 SGHAT, CDR2 FQNNGV. CDR3 amino acids: CASSLNRGWSSEQYF. CDR3 sequence (DNA): TGTGCCAGCAGCCTCAACAGGGGATGGTCCTCCGAGCAGTACTTC.

This chain links TRBV5-1 with TRBJ2-2; D ambiguous. Germline V gene lookup returns CDR1 SGHRS and CDR2 YFSETQ. V was pared by 1 base and J by 2 bases, with 18 bases between. The CDR3 sequence is 18 residues long. The CDR3 region has the DNA TGCGCCAGCAGCTTGATCGGAGACCCCCGAATTAACACCGGGGAGCTGTTTTTT. It specifies CASSLIGDPRINTGELFF.

On this clonotype itself: A junction end diverges from the germline sequence, so it may reflect a read error. As DNA, the CDR3 is TGTACCAGCAGCGTAGAGGGGGCCCCCTACGAGCAGTACTTC. It specifies CTSSVEGAPYEQYF. This chain uses TRBV9 with TRBJ2-7, with 7 bases that match TRBD1. This CDR3 has 14 amino acids. Germline V CDR1 and CDR2: SGDLS, YYNGEE.

This sequence joins TRBV6-5 and TRBJ2-7; D is undetermined. Germline V lookup: CDR1 MNHEY, CDR2 SVGAGI. CDR3 length: 13 amino acids. V gave up 3 bases and J gave up 1 base, with 7 bases separating them. DNA of the CDR3: TGTGCCAGCAGTTATTCGGAATCCTACGAGCAGTACTTC. It is translated as CASSYSESYEQYF.

This chain connects TRBV20-1 to TRBJ2-7, with 12 bases fitting TRBD2. Germline values: CDR1 DFQATT, CDR2 SNEGSKA (reference sequence). V lost 3 bases, J lost 10 bases, and 7 bases stayed unmatched. The CDR3 spans 13 residues. Written as DNA, the CDR3 is TGCAGTGCTAGGTTAGCTAGCGGGGGGGGACAGTACTTC. This encodes CSARLASGGGQYF.

V and J are TRBV29-1 and TRBJ2-5; either TRBD1 or TRBD2 may supply D (5 bases each). Germline loops: CDR1 SQVTM, CDR2 ANQGSEA. CDR3 length equals 13 residues. Trimming left V 5 bases short and J 4 bases short, with 14 bases between. The CDR3 coding sequence is TGCAGCGTTCCCGGGACCCCATTAGAGACCCAGTACTTC. It codes for CSVPGTPLETQYF.

This clonotype has more than one count but fewer than ten. The chain recombines TRBV28 with TRBJ2-5, with D possibly TRBD2 on 6 matching bases. The CDR3 extends over 13 amino acids. Germline values: CDR1 MDHEN, CDR2 SYDVKM. V gave up 5 bases and J gave up 5 bases, with 12 bases separating them. The CDR3 sequence is CASSGGKHETQYF. In DNA form, the CDR3 reads TGTGCCAGCAGTGGAGGGAAACACGAGACCCAGTACTTC.

The rearrangement links TRBV19 to TRBJ1-1, with D possibly being TRBD1 (6 bases). The ends were cut back, 5 bases at V and 6 bases at J, with 13 bases in the middle. The CDR3 runs to 13 residues. The germline gives CDR1 LNHDA, CDR2 SQIVND (reference sequence). The CDR3 nucleotides read TGTGCCAGTAGTCCCAGAAGGGGGGCTGAAGCTTTCTTT. Translation: CASSPRRGAEAFF. The complete variable domain, with remaining parts taken from reference TRBV19 and TRBJ1-1, reads DGGITQSPKYLFRKEGQNVTLSCEQNLNHDAMYWYRQDPGQGLRLIYYSQIVNDFQKGDIAEGYSVSREKKESFPLTVTSAQKNPTAFYLCASSPRRGAEAFFGQGTRLTVV.

The gene calls are TRBV14 and TRBJ2-5; the D gene is possibly TRBD2 (5 bases). CDR1 and CDR2 (germline): SGHDN, FVKESK. The CDR3 totals 16 residues. V dropped 2 bases and J dropped 1 base, with 14 bases sitting between them. The CDR3 nucleotides are TGTGCCAGCAGCCAAAATAACACCCGGGGCCAAGAGACCCAGTACTTC. Amino acids: CASSQNNTRGQETQYF.

The chain combines TRBV20-1 with TRBJ2-7; D is unclear. Judging by the DNA end, TRBJ2-5 fits better; the J call may be wrong. Germline assignment: CDR1 DFQATT and CDR2 SNEGSKA (reference sequence). The CDR3 sequence is 15 residues long. CDR3 nucleotide sequence: TGCAGTGCTTTTAATGTACCGGGCCCCCGAGAGACCCAGTACTTC. This gives the protein CSAFNVPGPRETQYF.

The chain's CDR3 is CASSVATSGETQYF. CDR3 DNA sequence: TGTGCCAGCAGCGTAGCTACTAGCGGCGAGACCCAGTACTTC. The V gene is TRBV9, the J gene TRBJ2-5; 8 bases agree with TRBD2. Germline CDR1 is SGDLS and CDR2 is YYNGEE. The CDR3 is 14 residues long. With V trimmed by 0 bases and J by 5 bases, 3 bases remained unmatched.

The chain has TRBV4-3 and TRBJ2-1, with 9 bases that match TRBD1. Germline V gene sequence: CDR1 LGHNA, CDR2 YSLEER. This CDR3 is built from 13 residues. The trim removed 4 bases at V and 7 bases at J, leaving 2 bases unmatched. The CDR3: CASSPGTGNEQFF. In DNA, the CDR3 is TGCGCCAGCAGCCCGGGGACAGGGAATGAGCAGTTCTTC.

J is TRBJ1-2 and V is TRBV20-1; 9 nucleotides match TRBD1. The germline gives CDR1 DFQATT, CDR2 SNEGSKA (reference sequence). Trimming cost V 3 bases and J 2 bases; bases outside gene matches: 1. The CDR3 loop spans 13 amino acids. CDR3 DNA sequence: TGCAGTGCTAGTGGACAGGGGAACTATGGCTACACCTTC. It yields the protein CSASGQGNYGYTF.

In this sample, this clonotype turned up a few times. The J gene is TRBJ2-5, the V gene TRBV5-1; 12 bases agree with TRBD1. This CDR3 comprises 15 residues. The ends lost 4 bases at V and 5 bases at J; junction bases unmatched: 6. Germline CDR1 and CDR2: SGHRS and YFSETQ. The CDR3 loop reads CASSPTGQGAETQYF. Here the CDR3 DNA reads TGCGCCAGCAGCCCGACGGGACAGGGGGCCGAGACCCAGTACTTC.

This clonotype was counted once. The chain couples TRBV20-1 to TRBJ2-2; D may be TRBD2 (6 bases). The CDR3 totals 12 residues. Germline V gene data show CDR1 as DFQATT and CDR2 as SNEGSKA (reference sequence). Trimming stripped 4 bases from V and 6 bases from J, with 9 bases between. The CDR3 DNA follows: TGCAGTGCTACCCCTAGCGCCGGGGAGCTGTTTTTT. This sequence encodes CSATPSAGELFF.

This clonotype was picked up a small number of times. This chain uses TRBV20-1 with TRBJ2-1, with 7 positions matching TRBD2. The V segment lost 5 bases and the J segment 3 bases; nucleotides outside the gene matches: 13. The CDR3 is 16 residues long. Germline-derived CDR1 and CDR2 are DFQATT and SNEGSKA (reference sequence). CDR3 coding DNA: TGCAGTGCTGGCCGTGAGGGCGGGAGATTCTACAATGAGCAGTTCTTC. Protein sequence: CSAGREGGRFYNEQFF.

This rearrangement joins TRBV2 to TRBJ2-3; maybe TRBD1 (6 bases). V was cut by 0 bases and J by 0 bases, with 22 bases left in between. Looked up from germline, CDR1 is SNHLY and CDR2 is FYNNEI. The CDR3 totals 20 residues. CDR3 amino acids: CASSEAKGVGTPGSTDTQYF. The CDR3, as DNA: TGTGCCAGCAGTGAAGCAAAGGGGGTGGGGACACCAGGGAGCACAGATACGCAGTATTTT. The variable domain in full, with the rest retrieved from reference TRBV2 and TRBJ2-3, is EPEVTQTPSHQVTQMGQEVILRCVPISNHLYFYWYRQILGQKVEFLVSFYNNEISEKSEIFDDQFSVERPDGSNFTLKIRSTKLEDSAMYFCASSEAKGVGTPGSTDTQYFGPGTRLTVL.

This chain uses TRBV25-1 with TRBJ2-2; 9 bases align to TRBD1. The germline gives CDR1 MGHDK, CDR2 SYGVNS. Trimming at V came to 8 bases and at J to 6 bases, leaving 4 bases not matched to a gene. The CDR3 is 13 residues long. Here the CDR3 reads CASQGQGAGELFF. CDR3 nucleotide sequence: TGTGCCAGCCAGGGACAGGGTGCCGGGGAGCTGTTTTTT.